What follows are 21 T cell receptor beta chains derived from one specimen sequenced in a study of T-cell reconstitution after alpha-beta-depleted transplantation in children. Unique molecular identifiers were used to barcode this TCRbeta library. One entry per CDR3 protein results from TCRdb running MiXCR on the PCR reads. The sample has fewer than 700,000 distinct CDR3 sequences, over 10% seen once. Source: PBMCs, mostly from graft donor cells, taken 360 days after TCRalphabeta/CD19-depleted stem cell transplant. The origin of the receptors is a male patient aged 10-17 years who had a stem cell transplant for acute myeloid leukemia, so the T cells may come from the graft donor.

The chain uses TRBV7-9 and TRBJ2-7; 12 bases line up with TRBD2. Per the germline V gene, CDR1 is SEHNR and CDR2 is FQNEAQ (reference sequence). The CDR3 runs to 15 residues. Germline trimming cut 5 bases from V and 5 bases from J; bases unmatched to any gene: 7. For the CDR3, the DNA is TGTGCCAGCAGCCGACTAGCGGGAGTTAAAGACGAGCAGTACTTC. As protein: CASSRLAGVKDEQYF.

The chain joins TRBV3-1 to TRBJ2-7, with TRBD2 identical over 9 bases. Germline assignment: CDR1 LGHDT and CDR2 YNNKEL (reference sequence). The CDR3 runs 18 residues. V gave up 0 bases and J gave up 4 bases; unmatched junction bases: 13. The CDR3 loop reads CASSQDKASGTPVYEQYF. For the CDR3, the DNA is TGTGCCAGCAGCCAAGATAAGGCTAGCGGGACTCCCGTTTACGAGCAGTACTTC.

The chain recombines TRBV28 with TRBJ2-3; tentative D call: TRBD1 (6 bases). Trimming cost V 10 bases and J 2 bases, with 10 bases left between them. Germline V gene lookup returns CDR1 MDHEN and CDR2 SYDVKM. The CDR3 contains 12 residues. The chain's CDR3 is CATRTDTDTQYF. CDR3 coding DNA: TGTGCCACCCGGACAGACACAGATACGCAGTATTTT.

In this sample, this clonotype turned up a few times. V gene TRBV20-1 combines with J gene TRBJ2-7, with TRBD2 identical over 8 bases. Germline CDR1 DFQATT, CDR2 SNEGSKA (reference sequence). J lost 4 bases, V lost 3 bases, and 5 bases had no gene match. The length of the CDR3 is 13 residues. Here the CDR3 DNA reads TGCAGTGCTAGCGGGAGGGCCACTTACGAGCAGTACTTC. This codes for CSASGRATYEQYF.

This clonotype was observed many times. The chain has TRBV5-1 and TRBJ2-7; D tentatively reads TRBD1 or TRBD2 (6 bases each). This CDR3 comprises 16 residues. Germline loops: CDR1 SGHRS, CDR2 YFSETQ. V gave up 4 bases and J gave up 5 bases, with 22 bases separating them. CDR3 residues: CASSLPRGGTYDEQYF. Here the CDR3 DNA reads TGCGCCAGCAGCCTACCCCGAGGGGGGACGTACGACGAGCAGTACTTC.

Many counts were recorded for this clonotype. This chain joins TRBV3-1 and TRBJ2-7; the match to TRBD2 covers 10 bases. The V and J ends lost 3 bases and 4 bases, in that order; junction bases with no gene match: 3. Germline CDR1 LGHDT, CDR2 YNNKEL (reference sequence). The CDR3 spans 14 residues. CDR3 nucleotide sequence: TGTGCCAGCAGCCACCTAGCGGGAGTTTACGAGCAGTACTTC. As protein: CASSHLAGVYEQYF.

The gene calls are TRBV7-9 and TRBJ2-1, with a weak D call TRBD2 (6 bases). Germline lookup yields CDR1 SEHNR and CDR2 FQNEAQ (reference sequence). The CDR3 is made up of 17 amino acids. The V and J ends lost 6 bases and 3 bases respectively, with 21 bases between them. The CDR3 nucleotides are TGTGCCAGCAGGATTATCGGGGCTAGCGAAATCTACAATGAGCAGTTCTTC. The encoded protein is CASRIIGASEIYNEQFF.

V gene TRBV20-1 combines with J gene TRBJ2-5, with TRBD2 matching over 11 bases. Germline V gene data show CDR1 as DFQATT and CDR2 as SNEGSKA (reference sequence). V gave up 2 bases and J gave up 3 bases; unmatched junction bases: 5. This CDR3 is 15 amino acids long. CDR3 loop: CSARTLAGGKETQYF. CDR3 bases: TGCAGTGCTAGAACCCTAGCGGGAGGTAAAGAGACCCAGTACTTC.

This clonotype came up a few times. Germline and junction disagree at one end, which may indicate a read error. The chain links TRBV20-1 to TRBJ2-7; 7 nucleotides line up with TRBD2. This CDR3 is 11 amino acids long. Germline V gives CDR1 DFQATT, CDR2 SNEGSKA (reference sequence). CDR3 nucleotide sequence: TGCAGTGCGAGGACTAGTTGGGAGGTAGACTTC. Its translation: CSARTSWEVDF.

The V gene is TRBV5-1, the J gene TRBJ2-1; 8 positions match TRBD2. The CDR3 runs to 14 residues. Germline assignment: CDR1 SGHRS and CDR2 YFSETQ. Trimming cost V 5 bases and J 4 bases; bases outside gene matches: 5. CDR3 DNA: TGCGCCAGCAGGGCGGAGCGGGGGTACAATGAGCAGTTCTTC. It specifies CASRAERGYNEQFF. Supplemented by reference TRBV5-1 and TRBJ2-1, the full variable domain reads KAGVTQTPRYLIKTRGQQVTLSCSPISGHRSVSWYQQTPGQGLQFLFEYFSETQRNKGNFPGRFSGRQFSNSRSEMNVSTLELGDSALYLCASRAERGYNEQFFGPGTRLTVL.

A few counts support this clonotype. V usage is TRBV28 and J usage is TRBJ2-5; 8 bases match TRBD1. Per the germline V gene, CDR1 is MDHEN and CDR2 is SYDVKM. V lost 3 bases to trimming and J lost 5 bases; unmatched junction nucleotides: 14. CDR3 size: 17 residues. CDR3 coding DNA: TGTGCCAGCAGTTTCTATATCGGGACAGGCCCGAGGGAGACCCAGTACTTC. Translating it yields CASSFYIGTGPRETQYF.

This clonotype has at least ten counts. The chain recombines TRBV7-3 with TRBJ2-5, with 14 bases aligning to TRBD2. J was trimmed by 4 bases and V by 3 bases; bases with no gene match: 4. The CDR3 is 16 residues long. Germline V gene lookup returns CDR1 SGHTA and CDR2 FQGTGA. In DNA form, the CDR3 reads TGTGCCAGCAGCTTGGGACTAGCGGGAGAGGGAGAGACCCAGTACTTC. This encodes CASSLGLAGEGETQYF.

The V call is TRBV5-6, the J call TRBJ2-7, with D perhaps TRBD2 (6 bases). V was trimmed by 2 bases and J by 4 bases, leaving 13 bases between them. The CDR3 length is 14 residues. Germline loops: CDR1 SGHDT, CDR2 YYEEEE. The CDR3 is CASSFGGVGYEQYF. The CDR3 bases are TGTGCCAGCAGCTTTGGAGGGGTTGGATACGAGCAGTACTTC.

There are many counts of this clonotype. The J gene is TRBJ2-5, the V gene TRBV25-1, with D perhaps assigned TRBD1 or TRBD2 (6 bases each). Trimming pared 6 bases from V and 5 bases from J, leaving 22 bases between. Germline values: CDR1 MGHDK, CDR2 SYGVNS. The CDR3 has 16 amino acids. The CDR3 here is CASRSGASTVGETQYF. For the CDR3, the DNA is TGTGCCAGCAGATCGGGGGCCTCCACGGTGGGGGAGACCCAGTACTTC.

This chain joins TRBV5-1 and TRBJ2-1, with a tentative D call TRBD2 (6 bases). V shed 4 bases and J shed 7 bases, with 15 bases lying between them. The CDR3 loop spans 14 amino acids. Germline-derived CDR1 and CDR2 are SGHRS and YFSETQ. DNA for the CDR3: TGCGCCAGCAGCGGTCGAGGTAGCGGTAATGAGCAGTTCTTC. Translation: CASSGRGSGNEQFF.

This clonotype occurred once. The chain couples TRBV7-3 to TRBJ2-2; D gene ambiguous. Germline CDR1 SGHTA, CDR2 FQGTGA. The CDR3 is made up of 14 amino acids. The V end was cut by 2 bases, the J end by 7 bases, with 11 bases between. CDR3 DNA sequence: TGTGCCAGCAGCTTACGAGTGGCGGTCGGGGAGCTGTTTTTT. Its protein is CASSLRVAVGELFF. Drawing the rest from reference TRBV7-3 and TRBJ2-2, the complete variable domain is GAGVSQTPSNKVTEKGKYVELRCDPISGHTALYWYRQSLGQGPEFLIYFQGTGAADDSGLPNDRFFAVRPEGSVSTLKIQRTERGDSAVYLCASSLRVAVGELFFGEGSRLTVL.

Here the CDR3 DNA reads TGTGCCAGCAGCTTAGATAGACAGGGAAGCACAGATACGCAGTATTTT. The encoded protein is CASSLDRQGSTDTQYF. This chain links TRBV7-2 with TRBJ2-3, with 7 bases identical to TRBD1. This CDR3 has 16 amino acids. Per the germline V gene, CDR1 is SGHTA and CDR2 is FQGNSA. The V gene end was trimmed by 1 base and the J gene end by 0 bases; junction bases not matched to a gene: 4.

V and J are TRBV28 and TRBJ2-7, with no clear D. Germline V gives CDR1 MDHEN, CDR2 SYDVKM. V was clipped by 5 bases and J by 4 bases, with 21 bases between them. The CDR3 covers 16 residues. The CDR3 loop is CASSIVGFSMGYEQYF. The CDR3 nucleotides are TGTGCCAGCAGTATTGTAGGATTTTCCATGGGTTACGAGCAGTACTTC.

This chain uses TRBV28 with TRBJ1-5, with a weak D call TRBD1 (6 bases). The CDR3 loop spans 15 amino acids. With 8 bases removed from V and 3 bases from J, the gap between germline ends came to 17 bases. CDR1 MDHEN and CDR2 SYDVKM come from the germline V gene. The CDR3 region has the DNA TGTGCCAGCTCCCGGAGGGGGGGATCCAATCAGCCCCAGCATTTT. Its protein is CASSRRGGSNQPQHF.

The chain combines TRBV5-6 with TRBJ2-7, with 9 bases identical to TRBD2. In germline, CDR1 is SGHDT, CDR2 YYEEEE. The V gene end was trimmed by 0 bases and the J gene end by 7 bases; junction bases not matched to a gene: 11. The CDR3 length is 16 residues. CDR3 DNA sequence: TGTGCCAGCAGCTTGGCGGTGGCGGGAGGGAGGAGTGAGCAGTACTTC. Amino acids: CASSLAVAGGRSEQYF.

This clonotype was detected a few times. V usage is TRBV3-1 and J usage is TRBJ2-3; 7 bases match TRBD2. J gave up 4 bases and V 4 bases, and 2 bases lay outside the gene matches. The CDR3 has 13 amino acids. Germline V CDR1 and CDR2: LGHDT, YNNKEL (reference sequence). In nucleotides, the CDR3 is TGTGCCAGCAGCCGGGGGGGAGCAGATACGCAGTATTTT. Its translation is CASSRGGADTQYF.